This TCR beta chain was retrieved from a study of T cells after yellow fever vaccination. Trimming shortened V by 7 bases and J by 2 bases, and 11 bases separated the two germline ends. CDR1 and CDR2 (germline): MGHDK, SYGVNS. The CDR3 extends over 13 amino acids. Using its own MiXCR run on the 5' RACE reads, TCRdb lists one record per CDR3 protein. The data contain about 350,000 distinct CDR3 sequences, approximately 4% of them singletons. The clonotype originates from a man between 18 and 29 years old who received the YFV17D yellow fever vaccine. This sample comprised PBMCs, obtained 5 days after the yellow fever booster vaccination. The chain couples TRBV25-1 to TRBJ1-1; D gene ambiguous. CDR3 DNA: TGTGCCAGCACCGGACTGAGAAACACTGAAGCTTTCTTT. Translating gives CASTGLRNTEAFF.